Presented here are 15 T cell receptor beta chains from one specimen sequenced in a study of cytotoxic CD8 clonotypes in ibrutinib-treated CLL. The data were produced by immunoSEQ multiplex PCR, yet TCRdb's version contains in-frame clones alone and is incomplete. The sample has 4,500 to 7,000 clones, about 70% seen once; the top ten hold approximately 44%. The sample in question was PBMCs, obtained before ibrutinib treatment. Source of these receptors: a human donor with chronic lymphocytic leukemia.

J is TRBJ1-2 and V is TRBV27; 8 bases agree with TRBD1. Looked up from germline, CDR1 is MNHEY and CDR2 is SMNVEV (reference sequence). The trim removed 10 bases at V and 2 bases at J, leaving 9 bases unmatched. This CDR3 contains 14 residues. The CDR3 loop is CATLGSGGNYGYTF. In DNA form, the CDR3 reads TGTGCCACCCTGGGGTCAGGGGGCAACTATGGCTACACCTTC.

V gene TRBV19 combines with J gene TRBJ1-2, with 9 bases matching TRBD1. Looked up from germline, CDR1 is LNHDA and CDR2 is SQIVND (reference sequence). CDR3 length: 18 residues. V lost 0 bases and J lost 7; bases outside the gene matches: 15. DNA of the CDR3: TGTGCCAGTAGTATAGATCTATGGGACAGGGTTGCTGAAACTGGCTACACCTTC. Protein sequence: CASSIDLWDRVAETGYTF. Combining the CDR3 with reference TRBV19 and TRBJ1-2 gives the whole variable domain DGGITQSPKYLFRKEGQNVTLSCEQNLNHDAMYWYRQDPGQGLRLIYYSQIVNDFQKGDIAEGYSVSREKKESFPLTVTSAQKNPTAFYLCASSIDLWDRVAETGYTFGSGTRLTVV.

The chain joins TRBV7-3 to TRBJ2-7, with D possibly TRBD2 on 5 matching bases. Germline V gene data show CDR1 as SGHTA and CDR2 as FQGTGA. With 5 bases removed from V and 5 bases from J, the gap between germline ends came to 16 bases. CDR3 length: 14 residues. CDR3 sequence reads: CASSPDPFSDEQYF. The CDR3 DNA reads TGTGCCAGCAGCCCTGATCCCTTTAGCGACGAGCAGTACTTC.

In its sample, this clone was seen a few times. This chain uses TRBV5-4 with TRBJ2-3; D unclear. The CDR3 length is 13 residues. The V end was cut by 2 bases, the J end by 4 bases, with 8 bases between. Germline CDR1 SGHNT, CDR2 YYREEE (reference sequence). The CDR3 DNA reads as TGTGCCAGCAGCTTCGGGCCCGCAGATACGCAGTATTTT. This sequence encodes CASSFGPADTQYF.

The rearrangement joins TRBV5-6 to TRBJ2-2; D might be TRBD2 (5 bases). CDR1 SGHDT and CDR2 YYEEEE come from the germline V gene. The CDR3 is 14 amino acids. V was shortened by 2 bases and J by 5 bases, with 10 bases between the two germline ends. CDR3 sequence (DNA): TGTGCCAGCAGCTTTAGCGAATGGACCGGGGAGCTGTTTTTT. Translation: CASSFSEWTGELFF. Combining the CDR3 with reference TRBV5-6 and TRBJ2-2 gives the whole variable domain DAGVTQSPTHLIKTRGQQVTLRCSPKSGHDTVSWYQQALGQGPQFIFQYYEEEERQRGNFPDRFSGHQFPNYSSELNVNALLLGDSALYLCASSFSEWTGELFFGEGSRLTVL.

The chain employs TRBV4-2 and TRBJ2-5; no clear D. CDR3 length: 15 residues. From germline, CDR1 is LGHNA and CDR2 YNFKEQ. The V end lost 3 bases, the J end lost 1 base, and 12 bases lay between the germline ends. The CDR3 protein is CASSHTLGPQETQYF. The CDR3 coding sequence is TGTGCCAGCAGCCACACTTTAGGGCCCCAAGAGACCCAGTACTTC.

J is TRBJ1-1 and V is TRBV6-6; 7 bases fit TRBD1. CDR3 length equals 15 residues. The germline V gene has CDR1 MNHNY and CDR2 SVGAGI (reference sequence). J lost 5 bases, V lost 2 bases, and 8 bases had no gene match. The CDR3 DNA sequence: TGTGCCAGCAGTTACAGTGGACAGGATGGGACTGAAGCTTTCTTT. It codes for CASSYSGQDGTEAFF.

The chain links TRBV19 to TRBJ1-2; D not resolved. In germline, CDR1 is LNHDA, CDR2 SQIVND (reference sequence). This CDR3 is 11 amino acids long. Trimming removed 7 bases from V and 4 bases from J, with 7 bases in between. The CDR3, as DNA: TGTGCCAGTACCTCCCTCTATGGCTACACCTTC. Encoded protein: CASTSLYGYTF.

The chain has TRBV7-7 and TRBJ2-2; TRBD2 aligns across 11 bases. This CDR3 contains 16 residues. Trimming at V came to 5 bases and at J to 1 base, leaving 3 bases not matched to a gene. Per the germline V gene, CDR1 is SSHAT and CDR2 is FNYEAQ (reference sequence). The CDR3 region is CASSPLAGGNTGELFF. The DNA for the CDR3 is TGTGCCAGCAGCCCCCTAGCGGGAGGGAACACCGGGGAGCTGTTTTTT.

This rearrangement joins TRBV27 to TRBJ2-1; D is undetermined. V was pared by 0 bases and J by 9 bases, with 6 bases between. The CDR3 covers 12 residues. The germline CDR1 and CDR2 sequences are MNHEY and SMNVEV (reference sequence). The CDR3 sequence is CASSLSISEQFF. CDR3 nucleotide sequence: TGTGCCAGCAGTTTATCGATCAGTGAGCAGTTCTTC.

The chain joins TRBV11-2 to TRBJ1-5; 7 bases fit TRBD1. Germline CDR1 is SGHAT and CDR2 is FQNNGV. The CDR3 has 16 residues. The V and J ends lost 5 bases and 4 bases, in that order; junction bases with no gene match: 11. As DNA, the CDR3 is TGTGCCAGCAGCGGTCCTTCACAGGGGCCGAATCAGCCCCAGCATTTT. Protein: CASSGPSQGPNQPQHF.

V usage is TRBV21-1 and J usage is TRBJ2-3; no check of the table's D call, TRBD2, against the DNA was made. TRBV21-1 represents a pseudogene. The length of the CDR3 is 15 residues. CDR3 sequence: CASSRLAGGADTQYF. CDR3 in DNA: TGTGCCAGCAGCAGACTAGCGGGGGGGGCAGATACGCAGTATTTT.

V usage is TRBV19 and J usage is TRBJ2-3; D is ambiguous. V lost 2 bases and J lost 1, with 7 bases in between. From germline, CDR1 is LNHDA and CDR2 SQIVND (reference sequence). The CDR3 length is 14 residues. The CDR3 loop reads CASSISQRTDTQYF. The DNA for the CDR3 is TGTGCCAGTAGTATATCCCAGCGCACAGATACGCAGTATTTT.

The chain recombines TRBV29-1 with TRBJ1-2; the D gene is possibly TRBD1 (5 bases). V lost 3 bases and J lost 5, with 19 bases in between. This CDR3 spans 15 amino acids. Germline V lookup: CDR1 SQVTM, CDR2 ANQGSEA. CDR3 coding DNA: TGCAGCGTTGAGCTGGGGCAGGGCCTTAGTTATGGCTACACCTTC. Translation gives CSVELGQGLSYGYTF. The full variable domain, with the rest looked up from reference TRBV29-1 and TRBJ1-2, is SAVISQKPSRDICQRGTSLTIQCQVDSQVTMMFWYRQQPGQSLTLIATANQGSEATYESGFVIDKFPISRPNLTFSTLTVSNMSPEDSSIYLCSVELGQGLSYGYTFGSGTRLTVV.

This clone was observed a few times. The J gene is TRBJ1-6, the V gene TRBV5-6; 9 positions agree with TRBD1. CDR1 and CDR2 from the germline V gene are SGHDT and YYEEEE. The J segment lost 7 bases and the V segment lost 3 bases, leaving 2 bases of the junction unmatched. The CDR3 contains 14 residues. As DNA, the CDR3 is TGTGCCAGCAGCTCGGGACAGGGAAATTCACCCCTCCACTTT. Translating gives CASSSGQGNSPLHF.